A single sample is the source of the 5 T cell receptor beta chains below, sequenced in a study of blood T cells in healthy people across ages. It was with a sample-barcoded 5' primer and a J-beta primer mix that a second PCR of about 6 to 12 cycles was run. One entry per CDR3 protein results from TCRdb running MiXCR on the 5' RACE reads. This table has more than 1,000,000 distinct CDR3 sequences, approximately 26% appearing once. These data also formed part of another study, on T cells of mothers and their children.

Material: blood. The receptors stem from a girl aged 2 to 10 in good health.

This chain connects TRBV2 to TRBJ2-5; D gene uncertain. V lost 6 bases to trimming and J lost 0 bases, with 14 bases between them. Germline CDR1 SNHLY, CDR2 FYNNEI. This CDR3 has 15 residues. The CDR3 nucleotides read TGTGCCAGCAGCCCCCAAGTTCTACACCAAGAGACCCAGTACTTC. It is translated as CASSPQVLHQETQYF.

This clonotype was seen more than once but under ten times. The chain combines TRBV29-1 with TRBJ2-5; maybe TRBD2 (6 bases). Germline V gene lookup returns CDR1 SQVTM and CDR2 ANQGSEA. This CDR3 is built from 18 residues. V was shortened by 6 bases and J by 0 bases, with 26 bases between the two germline ends. The CDR3 DNA reads as TGCAGCGTCTTGTCATCCGGGAGACCAACAGCGAACCAAGAGACCCAGTACTTC. It is translated as CSVLSSGRPTANQETQYF.

The chain combines TRBV29-1 with TRBJ2-7, with D tentatively TRBD1 or TRBD2 (5 bases each). The CDR3 totals 14 residues. Germline CDR1 reads SQVTM; CDR2 reads ANQGSEA. V lost 0 bases to trimming and J lost 0 bases, with 9 bases between them. Here the CDR3 DNA reads TGCAGCGTTGAAGACATTGGGGGCTCCTACGAGCAGTACTTC. It specifies CSVEDIGGSYEQYF.

The chain couples TRBV2 to TRBJ2-3; D ambiguous. Trimming removed 7 bases from V and 1 base from J, with 12 bases in between. Germline loops: CDR1 SNHLY, CDR2 FYNNEI. CDR3 length: 14 amino acids. CDR3 region: CASTLGGGTDTQYF. The DNA for the CDR3 is TGTGCCAGCACTCTCGGTGGGGGCACAGATACGCAGTATTTT.

The V call is TRBV29-1, the J call TRBJ2-2; 9 positions match TRBD2. The length of the CDR3 is 15 residues. Trimming cost V 7 bases and J 6 bases; bases outside gene matches: 12. Per germline, CDR1 SQVTM and CDR2 ANQGSEA. The CDR3 nucleotides are TGCAGCGCTTTCGAGGTAGCGGGGGCGGCCGGGGAGCTGTTTTTT. Residues: CSAFEVAGAAGELFF.